One and the same sample provided the 29 T cell receptor beta chains below, sequenced in a study of blood T cell repertoires in COVID-19. Sequencing was performed with immunoSEQ multiplex PCR; in TCRdb, only in-frame clones are kept and a portion is missing. This sample has roughly 100,000 clones, with 70% to 85% found just once. Sequenced sample: peripheral blood. The receptors stem from a man aged 55 to 70 with active or convalescent COVID-19.

The CDR3 bases are TGTGCCAGCAGCTGGGACAGGGGGCGCGACTATGGCTACACCTTC. The encoded protein is CASSWDRGRDYGYTF. The chain links TRBV5-4 to TRBJ1-2; 12 nucleotides agree with TRBD1. V shed 3 bases, J shed 3 bases, and the junction held 3 bases outside the gene matches. Germline assignment: CDR1 SGHNT and CDR2 YYREEE (reference sequence). The CDR3 is made up of 15 amino acids.

This clone has just a few counts. V is TRBV7-9 and J is TRBJ1-5; tentatively, D is TRBD1 (6 bases). The germline CDR1 and CDR2 sequences are SEHNR and FQNEAQ (reference sequence). The CDR3 sequence is 14 residues long. The V and J ends lost 5 bases and 10 bases respectively, with 18 bases between them. The CDR3 reads CASSLIDSGEPQHF. CDR3 bases: TGTGCCAGCAGCCTCATCGACTCAGGGGAACCCCAGCATTTT.

Regarding this clone: The sample holds other DNA sequences that translate to the same CDR3. The rearrangement uses TRBV24-1 and TRBJ2-3; weak D call: TRBD1 (5 bases). The length of the CDR3 is 14 residues. Per germline, CDR1 KGHDR and CDR2 SFDVKD. Trimming shortened V by 0 bases and J by 3 bases, and 6 bases separated the two germline ends. This CDR3 reads CATSDLAGTDTQYF. The DNA of the CDR3 is TGTGCCACCAGTGATTTGGCAGGGACAGATACGCAGTATTTT.

The V call is TRBV6-6, the J call TRBJ2-2; D might be TRBD2 (5 bases). The CDR3 has 14 amino acids. Looked up from germline, CDR1 is MNHNY and CDR2 is SVGAGI (reference sequence). V was pared by 11 bases and J by 2 bases, with 15 bases between. Here the CDR3 DNA reads TGTGCCGGAAGTGGGAGTCCAAACACCGGGGAGCTGTTTTTT. It specifies CAGSGSPNTGELFF.

J is TRBJ1-1 and V is TRBV2; 12 nucleotides match TRBD1. Germline V CDR1 and CDR2: SNHLY, FYNNEI. The CDR3 is 13 amino acids. With V trimmed by 10 bases and J by 5 bases, 5 bases remained unmatched. This chain's CDR3 is CATGQGARTEAFF. In DNA, the CDR3 is TGTGCCACGGGACAGGGGGCGAGGACTGAAGCTTTCTTT.

In its sample, this clone ranks as medium-sized. This sequence joins TRBV6-1 and TRBJ2-7, with 8 bases identical to TRBD1. Germline V gives CDR1 MNHNS, CDR2 SASEGT. With V trimmed by 3 bases and J by 4 bases, 2 bases remained unmatched. The CDR3 is made up of 13 amino acids. The CDR3 DNA reads as TGTGCCAGCAGTGAGGGGGACAGGTACGAGCAGTACGTC. It specifies CASSEGDRYEQYV.

There are many counts of this clone. The chain uses TRBV5-1 and TRBJ2-3, with D unclear. CDR1 is SGHRS, CDR2 YFSETQ, per germline. V was clipped by 2 bases and J by 6 bases, with 13 bases between them. The CDR3 loop spans 14 amino acids. The CDR3 DNA reads as TGCGCCAGCAGCTTTCATTCTGCCGAGGATACGCAGTATTTT. It codes for CASSFHSAEDTQYF.

V is TRBV3-1 (or the pseudogene TRBV3-2) and J is TRBJ1-6; D is perhaps TRBD1 (6 bases). This CDR3 has 15 residues. Germline V gives CDR1 LGHDT, CDR2 YNNKEL (reference sequence). V gave up 4 bases and J gave up 7 bases, with 14 bases separating them. The CDR3 spells CASSPQGHPNSPLHF. DNA for the CDR3: TGTGCCAGCAGCCCTCAGGGACACCCAAATTCACCCCTCCACTTT.

This clone was detected a few times. The chain uses TRBV29-1 and TRBJ2-7, with a tentative D call TRBD2 (5 bases). The CDR3 is made up of 12 amino acids. V lost 7 bases to trimming and J lost 2 bases, with 12 bases between them. CDR1 and CDR2 (germline): SQVTM, ANQGSEA. DNA for the CDR3: TGCAGCGCTGCACTCGGGACCTACGAGCAGTACTTC. Its translation is CSAALGTYEQYF.

The chain combines TRBV6-6 with TRBJ1-6, with 9 nucleotides matching TRBD1. The V segment lost 7 bases and the J segment 7 bases; nucleotides outside the gene matches: 8. Germline values: CDR1 MNHNY, CDR2 SVGAGI (reference sequence). The CDR3 contains 15 residues. The CDR3 here is CASTLLGTGNSPLHF. The DNA of the CDR3 is TGTGCCAGCACCCTCCTCGGGACAGGGAATTCACCCCTCCACTTT.

This chain links TRBV4-1 with TRBJ1-4; 7 nucleotides agree with TRBD1. CDR3 length: 15 amino acids. The germline V gene encodes CDR1 MGHRA and CDR2 YSYEKL. V shed 3 bases, J shed 3 bases, and the junction held 4 bases outside the gene matches. As DNA, the CDR3 is TGCGCCAGCAGCCATCCAGGGGGATCTAATGAAAAACTGTTTTTT. It is translated as CASSHPGGSNEKLFF.

The V gene is TRBV20-1, the J gene TRBJ2-1, with TRBD2 matching 8 bases. Losses at the gene ends were 3 bases for V and 4 bases for J; bases not matched to a gene: 5. The CDR3 sequence is 14 residues long. Per the germline V gene, CDR1 is DFQATT and CDR2 is SNEGSKA (reference sequence). The CDR3 is CSASTSGQYNEQFF. CDR3 coding DNA: TGCAGTGCTAGTACTAGCGGACAATACAATGAGCAGTTCTTC.

The J gene is TRBJ2-1, the V gene TRBV7-9, with 9 bases lining up with TRBD2. V was clipped by 9 bases and J by 7 bases; unmatched bases: 13. Germline V gene data show CDR1 as SEHNR and CDR2 as FQNEAQ (reference sequence). The CDR3 consists of 15 residues. CDR3 sequence reads: CASNPGLAIGNEQFF. CDR3 DNA: TGTGCCAGTAATCCGGGACTAGCCATTGGAAATGAGCAGTTCTTC. The whole variable domain, remainder taken from reference TRBV7-9 and TRBJ2-1, is DTGVSQNPRHKITKRGQNVTFRCDPISEHNRLYWYRQTLGQGPEFLTYFQNEAQLEKSRLLSDRFSAERPKGSFSTLEIQRTEQGDSAMYLCASNPGLAIGNEQFFGPGTRLTVL.

The gene calls are TRBV15 and TRBJ2-1, with D uncertain. Germline CDR1 LNHNV, CDR2 YYDKDF (reference sequence). V was pared by 0 bases and J by 4 bases, with 13 bases between. The CDR3 loop spans 16 amino acids. The CDR3 bases are TGTGCCACCAGCAGAGATCAGGTCCCCATATACAATGAGCAGTTCTTC. Amino acids: CATSRDQVPIYNEQFF.

The gene calls are TRBV7-8 and TRBJ2-3, with 9 positions matching TRBD2. Germline V CDR1 and CDR2: SGHVS, FQNEAQ. This CDR3 is 18 amino acids long. Trimming took 5 bases from V and 1 from J; bases not matched to a gene: 13. DNA of the CDR3: TGTGCCAGCAGCACGCCACCACCAGCGGGAGGACGCACAGATACGCAGTATTTT. Protein: CASSTPPPAGGRTDTQYF.

This clone was observed at least ten times. The gene calls are TRBV28 and TRBJ2-2; D is possibly TRBD2 (5 bases). The CDR3 has 15 amino acids. Trimming shortened V by 6 bases and J by 5 bases, and 16 bases separated the two germline ends. In germline, CDR1 is MDHEN, CDR2 SYDVKM. CDR3 nucleotides: TGTGCCAGCAGCCTCCCGACGCGGGCGACCGGGGAGCTGTTTTTT. It translates to CASSLPTRATGELFF.

As DNA, the CDR3 is TGTGCCAGCAGTTACGAGAAGGGAGGCACCGGGGAGCTGTTTTTT. Translated, it gives CASSYEKGGTGELFF. This sequence joins TRBV6-5 and TRBJ2-2; maybe TRBD2 (6 bases). The CDR3 has 15 residues. V shed 2 bases and J shed 4 bases, with 11 bases lying between them. Germline CDR1 is MNHEY and CDR2 is SVGAGI.

The V and J genes are TRBV5-1 and TRBJ2-7, with D possibly TRBD1 on 7 matching bases. V was clipped by 0 bases and J by 2 bases, with 12 bases between them. The CDR3 is 15 amino acids. The V gene's germline CDR1 is SGHRS and CDR2 YFSETQ. The chain's CDR3 is CASSLAGGGPYEQYV. The CDR3 DNA reads as TGCGCCAGCAGCTTGGCTGGAGGGGGCCCCTACGAGCAGTACGTC.

This clone occurred a few times. In DNA form, the CDR3 reads TGTGCCAGCAGGGGGCCTGGGGCCAACGTCCTGACTTTC. It yields the protein CASRGPGANVLTF. The rearrangement joins TRBV11-3 to TRBJ2-6, with D possibly matching TRBD1 (5 bases). There are 13 residues in the CDR3. CDR1 and CDR2 from the germline V gene are SGHNT and YENEEA. Trimming left V 6 bases short and J 2 bases short, with 5 bases between.

DNA for the CDR3: TGCGCCAGCAGCTCCACCGACAGGTACAATGAGCAGTTCTTC. It yields the protein CASSSTDRYNEQFF. J is TRBJ2-1 and V is TRBV5-1; D may be TRBD1 (6 bases). V shed 3 bases and J shed 4 bases, with 11 bases lying between them. CDR1 is SGHRS and CDR2 is YFSETQ in the germline V gene. This CDR3 is 14 amino acids long.

The CDR3 DNA sequence: TGCGCCAGCAGCTCTCGGCTGGCGGCTAGCTCCTACAATGAGCAGTTCTTC. As protein: CASSSRLAASSYNEQFF. The chain carries TRBV5-1 and TRBJ2-1, with unresolved D. The CDR3 runs 17 residues. Germline V CDR1 and CDR2: SGHRS, YFSETQ. The germline V and J ends were trimmed by 3 bases and 0 bases, with 16 bases remaining between them. The entire variable domain, with the rest obtained from reference TRBV5-1 and TRBJ2-1, is as follows: KAGVTQTPRYLIKTRGQQVTLSCSPISGHRSVSWYQQTPGQGLQFLFEYFSETQRNKGNFPGRFSGRQFSNSRSEMNVSTLELGDSALYLCASSSRLAASSYNEQFFGPGTRLTVL.

V is TRBV7-3 and J is TRBJ2-2; TRBD2 might be the D (6 bases). Trimming removed 5 bases at V and 6 bases at J, with 13 bases between. Per the germline V gene, CDR1 is SGHTA and CDR2 is FQGTGA. The CDR3 spans 14 residues. The CDR3 reads CASSPPGGAGELFF. The CDR3 bases are TGTGCCAGCAGCCCTCCCGGGGGAGCCGGGGAGCTGTTTTTT.

The rearrangement links TRBV20-1 to TRBJ1-5; a possible D gene is TRBD1 (5 bases). V shed 3 bases and J shed 7 bases, with 13 bases lying between them. This CDR3 has 13 residues. Germline assignment: CDR1 DFQATT and CDR2 SNEGSKA (reference sequence). The CDR3 coding sequence is TGCAGTGCTAGTCGGCAGGGAGGACAGCCCCAGCATTTT. It translates to CSASRQGGQPQHF.

This chain uses TRBV2 with TRBJ1-3; 10 bases are a match to TRBD1. The length of the CDR3 is 17 residues. The germline V gene has CDR1 SNHLY and CDR2 FYNNEI. The trim removed 5 bases at V and 4 bases at J, leaving 11 bases unmatched. CDR3 in DNA: TGTGCCAGCAGTAAACTATTCGGACAGGGGGTCGGAAACACCATATATTTT. This translates into CASSKLFGQGVGNTIYF.

The genes are TRBV5-1 and TRBJ2-7, with 7 bases fitting TRBD1. The CDR3 sequence is 13 residues long. Looked up from germline, CDR1 is SGHRS and CDR2 is YFSETQ. J was trimmed by 5 bases and V by 2 bases; bases with no gene match: 4. CDR3 in DNA: TGCGCCAGCAGCTTCGACAGGGTCGACGAGCAGTACTTC. Amino acid sequence: CASSFDRVDEQYF.

The CDR3 is CASILEGGGYNEQFF. The CDR3 bases are TGTGCCAGCATATTGGAAGGGGGCGGTTACAATGAGCAGTTCTTC. V usage is TRBV7-7 and J usage is TRBJ2-1, with 7 bases identical to TRBD1. Germline CDR1 SSHAT, CDR2 FNYEAQ (reference sequence). The junction had 10 bases not matched to a gene; V was cut back by 7 bases and J by 4 bases. This CDR3 is built from 15 residues.

This chain joins TRBV7-9 and TRBJ1-4, with D hard to call. V lost 3 bases and J lost 8, with 10 bases in between. Germline CDR1 and CDR2: SEHNR and FQNEAQ (reference sequence). This CDR3 has 13 amino acids. The CDR3: CASSFRLHEKLFF. The DNA of the CDR3 is TGTGCCAGCAGCTTCAGGTTGCACGAAAAACTGTTTTTT.

The rearrangement uses TRBV7-9 and TRBJ1-1; 7 bases fit TRBD1. Germline V gives CDR1 SEHNR, CDR2 FQNEAQ (reference sequence). The CDR3 spans 17 residues. After removal of 2 bases from V and 4 bases from J, the junction contained 13 bases not matched to a gene. CDR3 sequence: CASSLFAGQSLGTEAFF. For the CDR3, the DNA is TGTGCCAGCAGCTTATTTGCGGGACAGTCTCTAGGCACTGAAGCTTTCTTT. The full variable domain, rest sourced from reference TRBV7-9 and TRBJ1-1, is DTGVSQNPRHKITKRGQNVTFRCDPISEHNRLYWYRQTLGQGPEFLTYFQNEAQLEKSRLLSDRFSAERPKGSFSTLEIQRTEQGDSAMYLCASSLFAGQSLGTEAFFGQGTRLTVV.

The chain recombines TRBV7-9 with TRBJ2-3, with TRBD2 as a possible D gene (6 bases). The germline V gene has CDR1 SEHNR and CDR2 FQNEAQ (reference sequence). Trimming left V 1 base short and J 2 bases short, with 10 bases between. The CDR3 consists of 15 residues. CDR3 DNA sequence: TGTGCCAGCAGCTTAGGGTGGGACTCCACAGATACGCAGTATTTT. Encoded protein: CASSLGWDSTDTQYF. Based on the CDR3 plus reference TRBV7-9 and TRBJ2-3, the full variable domain is DTGVSQNPRHKITKRGQNVTFRCDPISEHNRLYWYRQTLGQGPEFLTYFQNEAQLEKSRLLSDRFSAERPKGSFSTLEIQRTEQGDSAMYLCASSLGWDSTDTQYFGPGTRLTVL.